Below, 29 T cell receptor beta chains from the same sample are listed, as sequenced in a study of CD8 T cells in ankylosing spondylitis. TCRdb processed the 5' RACE reads anew with MiXCR; each CDR3 protein has one entry. The sample has 200,000 to 300,000 distinct CDR3 sequences, about 10% seen once. The specimen was blood, either unsorted or a sorted T cell fraction (not recorded which). The origin of the receptors is a male donor with ankylosing spondylitis or in good health (not recorded which).

This clonotype has a count of ten or more. This CDR3 is CASGLVTGQKAFF. DNA for the CDR3: TGTGCTAGTGGTTTGGTAACGGGACAGAAAGCTTTCTTT. The gene calls are TRBV12-5 and TRBJ1-1; TRBD1 matches 7 bases. The germline V gene encodes CDR1 LGHNT and CDR2 FRNRAP. This CDR3 is 13 amino acids long. V gave up 0 bases and J gave up 9 bases; unmatched junction bases: 4.

This clonotype was seen ten or more times. J is TRBJ2-5 and V is TRBV7-9; 8 nucleotides agree with TRBD1. This CDR3 is 16 amino acids long. V gave up 3 bases and J gave up 5 bases; unmatched junction bases: 11. Germline V gene data show CDR1 as SEHNR and CDR2 as FQNEAQ (reference sequence). CDR3: CASSFGSGGRRETQYF. As DNA, the CDR3 is TGTGCCAGCAGCTTCGGTTCAGGGGGCAGAAGGGAGACCCAGTACTTC.

A few counts support this clonotype. The chain links TRBV4-1 to TRBJ1-2; TRBD1 aligns across 7 bases. Looked up from germline, CDR1 is MGHRA and CDR2 is YSYEKL. The CDR3 covers 14 residues. The V gene end was trimmed by 0 bases and the J gene end by 4 bases; junction bases not matched to a gene: 2. For the CDR3, the DNA is TGCGCCAGCAGCCAAGATCGGGACAGCTATGGCTACACCTTC. This sequence encodes CASSQDRDSYGYTF.

Many counts were recorded for this clonotype. The V call is TRBV14, the J call TRBJ1-1, with D tentatively TRBD1 (5 bases). The germline CDR1 and CDR2 sequences are SGHDN and FVKESK. The V end lost 5 bases, the J end lost 4 bases, and 11 bases lay between the germline ends. CDR3 size: 13 residues. CDR3 bases: TGTGCCAGCAGCGTGGGGGGTGCCACTGAAGCTTTCTTT. It translates to CASSVGGATEAFF.

V and J are TRBV7-9 and TRBJ2-7; TRBD1 matches 7 bases. The CDR3 consists of 12 residues. From germline, CDR1 is SEHNR and CDR2 FQNEAQ (reference sequence). V dropped 8 bases and J dropped 1; count of bases not matched to a gene: 2. CDR3 bases: TGTGCCAGCGGGACAGAATCCTACGAGCAGTACTTC. Protein: CASGTESYEQYF.

The table lists this clonotype with a few counts. This rearrangement joins TRBV18 to TRBJ2-7; 10 bases map to TRBD1. V lost 6 bases to trimming and J lost 5 bases; unmatched junction nucleotides: 7. CDR3 length: 14 residues. Germline V lookup: CDR1 KGHSH, CDR2 LQKENI. Here the CDR3 reads CASSGRTGGNEQYF. DNA for the CDR3: TGTGCCAGCTCTGGAAGGACAGGGGGGAACGAGCAGTACTTC.

This clonotype was counted ten times or more. The genes are TRBV4-1 and TRBJ2-1; no clear D. Germline assignment: CDR1 MGHRA and CDR2 YSYEKL. V was trimmed by 3 bases and J by 8 bases, leaving 8 bases between them. This CDR3 is 12 amino acids long. The CDR3 region is CASSHETYEQFF. CDR3 nucleotides: TGCGCCAGCAGCCATGAGACCTATGAGCAGTTCTTC.

This clonotype was seen at least ten times. The chain is built from TRBV12-3 or TRBV12-4 and TRBJ1-1; possible D gene TRBD1, 5 bases. Trimming took 6 bases from V and 0 from J, leaving 23 bases between them. The CDR3 runs to 18 residues. The CDR3 here is CASSTSAPRQFLNTEAFF. The CDR3 DNA is TGTGCCAGCAGCACTTCGGCCCCTAGACAGTTCCTGAACACTGAAGCTTTCTTT.

In its sample, this clonotype was seen many times. V gene TRBV11-2 combines with J gene TRBJ2-3, with 7 bases that match TRBD1. The junction had 8 bases not matched to a gene; V was cut back by 5 bases and J by 0 bases. Germline loops: CDR1 SGHAT, CDR2 FQNNGV. This CDR3 comprises 16 residues. The CDR3 DNA reads as TGTGCCAGCAGCCCCCGGACAGGATTAAGCACAGATACGCAGTATTTT. Translated, it gives CASSPRTGLSTDTQYF.

This clonotype was picked up many times. The rearrangement joins TRBV3-2 to TRBJ2-7; TRBD1 is the table's D call and was not checked against the DNA. TRBV3-2 is a known pseudogene. This CDR3 has 17 amino acids. The CDR3: CASSLQEGGLSSYEQYF. The CDR3 nucleotides read TGTGCCAGCAGCCTCCAGGAAGGGGGCTTAAGCTCCTACGAGCAGTACTTC.

This chain connects TRBV4-1 to TRBJ1-2; a possible D gene is TRBD1 (5 bases). The length of the CDR3 is 14 residues. Germline CDR1 reads MGHRA; CDR2 reads YSYEKL. The V gene lost 3 bases and the J gene lost 4 bases, with 12 bases spanning the gap. The CDR3 loop is CASSHAGSTYGYTF. CDR3 in DNA: TGCGCCAGCAGCCATGCAGGGAGTACCTATGGCTACACCTTC.

This clonotype was observed many times. J is TRBJ2-1 and V is TRBV27; TRBD2 agrees at 9 bases. Germline V gene sequence: CDR1 MNHEY, CDR2 SMNVEV (reference sequence). Trimming took 5 bases from V and 8 from J; bases not matched to a gene: 7. The CDR3 contains 14 residues. The CDR3 spells CASSRLAGDDEQFF. DNA for the CDR3: TGTGCCAGCAGTAGGTTAGCGGGAGATGATGAGCAGTTCTTC.

With regard to this clonotype: This may be a read error: a much more frequent sequence differs by one nucleotide. The chain joins TRBV5-1 to TRBJ1-2; D is unclear. Germline-derived CDR1 and CDR2 are SGHRS and YFSETQ. V lost 0 bases, J lost 10 bases, and 16 bases lay in between. This CDR3 spans 14 amino acids. CDR3 DNA: TGCGCCAGCAGCTTGGCCCCGGGTATAGATGACTACACCTTC. Translated: CASSLAPGIDDYTF.

This clonotype was seen ten or more times. The gene calls are TRBV2 and TRBJ1-5, with D possibly TRBD1 on 6 matching bases. V was shortened by 11 bases and J by 1 base, with 12 bases between the two germline ends. The CDR3 has 13 amino acids. Germline V gives CDR1 SNHLY, CDR2 FYNNEI. The CDR3 DNA follows: TGTGCCGGAAACAGGGACAGCAATCAGCCCCAGCATTTT. It translates to CAGNRDSNQPQHF. Variable domain in full (rest from reference TRBV2 and TRBJ1-5): EPEVTQTPSHQVTQMGQEVILRCVPISNHLYFYWYRQILGQKVEFLVSFYNNEISEKSEIFDDQFSVERPDGSNFTLKIRSTKLEDSAMYFCAGNRDSNQPQHFGDGTRLSIL.

CDR3 nucleotide sequence: TGTGCCAGCAGCTTAGATACAGCAAACACTGAAGCTTTCTTT. The encoded protein is CASSLDTANTEAFF. The genes are TRBV7-2 and TRBJ1-1; D is uncertain. Germline loops: CDR1 SGHTA, CDR2 FQGNSA. Trimming took 1 base from V and 2 from J, leaving 8 bases between them. The CDR3 has 14 amino acids.

This clonotype was recorded at least ten times. The chain carries TRBV2 and TRBJ2-2; D ambiguous. With 4 bases removed from V and 4 bases from J, the gap between germline ends came to 7 bases. Looked up from germline, CDR1 is SNHLY and CDR2 is FYNNEI. This CDR3 is 13 amino acids long. The chain's CDR3 is CASSAGVTGELFF. The CDR3 nucleotides are TGTGCCAGCAGTGCTGGAGTCACCGGGGAGCTGTTTTTT.

The V gene is TRBV20-1, the J gene TRBJ2-5; D not resolved. From germline, CDR1 is DFQATT and CDR2 SNEGSKA (reference sequence). Trimming removed 3 bases from V and 3 bases from J, with 5 bases in between. This CDR3 spans 11 amino acids. The CDR3 DNA reads TGCAGTGCTAGGTTTAAAGAGACCCAGTACTTC. This gives the protein CSARFKETQYF.

This clonotype was counted many times. This chain uses TRBV12-3 or TRBV12-4 with TRBJ2-1, with 7 bases that match TRBD2. The CDR3 contains 15 residues. The V segment lost 4 bases and the J segment 2 bases; nucleotides outside the gene matches: 5. The CDR3 sequence: CASSWGLIAYNEQFF. The CDR3 region has the DNA TGTGCCAGCAGTTGGGGACTAATCGCCTACAATGAGCAGTTCTTC.

The table lists this clonotype with many counts. The gene calls are TRBV10-3 and TRBJ1-2, with TRBD1 matching over 7 bases. The CDR3 length is 13 residues. V was clipped by 6 bases and J by 3 bases; unmatched bases: 4. Germline V gene lookup returns CDR1 ENHRY and CDR2 SYGVKD. As DNA, the CDR3 is TGTGCCATCAGCCTTGACAGGGACTATGGCTACACCTTC. Protein: CAISLDRDYGYTF.

This clonotype has ten or more counts. The V and J genes are TRBV6-1 and TRBJ2-2; the D gene is possibly TRBD2 (5 bases). The germline V gene has CDR1 MNHNS and CDR2 SASEGT. Trimming shortened V by 5 bases and J by 0 bases, and 13 bases separated the two germline ends. This CDR3 comprises 16 residues. CDR3 DNA: TGTGCCAGCAGTACCCCCGAGGGAGCGAACACCGGGGAGCTGTTTTTT. This translates into CASSTPEGANTGELFF.

This clonotype came up many times. This chain links TRBV21-1 with TRBJ2-7; TRBD1 was called by the table and not checked on the DNA. TRBV21-1 is reported as a pseudogene. The CDR3 has 14 amino acids. The CDR3 bases are TGTGCCAGCAGCCGACCCACCCTGTGGTACGAGCAGTACTTC. Translated: CASSRPTLWYEQYF.

The table lists this clonotype with a few counts. A read error is possible here, since a much larger clone lies one base away. The J gene is TRBJ2-3, the V gene TRBV20-1; D possibly corresponds to TRBD2 (5 bases). CDR3 length equals 16 residues. Germline assignment: CDR1 DFQATT and CDR2 SNEGSKA (reference sequence). The CDR3 bases are TGCAGTGCTAGCTCAGGCGAGAGCGGCAGCACAAATACGCAGTATTTT. This codes for CSASSGESGSTNTQYF.

This clonotype was counted a few times. The chain is built from TRBV7-9 and TRBJ2-7; D possibly corresponds to TRBD2 (5 bases). The CDR3 is made up of 12 amino acids. CDR1 SEHNR and CDR2 FQNEAQ come from the germline V gene (reference sequence). Between the trimmed V and J ends, which lost 7 bases and 4 bases, there was a span of 11 bases. The chain's CDR3 is CASTAGLYEQYF. CDR3 nucleotide sequence: TGTGCCAGCACCGCCGGACTTTACGAGCAGTACTTC. Supplemented by reference TRBV7-9 and TRBJ2-7, the full variable domain reads DTGVSQNPRHKITKRGQNVTFRCDPISEHNRLYWYRQTLGQGPEFLTYFQNEAQLEKSRLLSDRFSAERPKGSFSTLEIQRTEQGDSAMYLCASTAGLYEQYFGPGTRLTVT.

Ten or more counts support this clonotype. The chain employs TRBV3-1 and TRBJ2-3; D is perhaps TRBD2 (5 bases). The CDR3 sequence is 14 residues long. Trimming left V 3 bases short and J 6 bases short, with 13 bases between. Germline CDR1 reads LGHDT; CDR2 reads YNNKEL (reference sequence). The CDR3 region has the DNA TGTGCCAGCAGCCATTTCGGAGGACTGGATACGCAGTATTTT. This encodes CASSHFGGLDTQYF.

This clonotype was observed a few times. The rearrangement links TRBV30 to TRBJ1-4; a possible D gene is TRBD1 (6 bases). Trimming left V 0 bases short and J 8 bases short, with 16 bases between. The length of the CDR3 is 15 residues. Germline loops: CDR1 GTSNPN, CDR2 SVGIG (reference sequence). This CDR3 reads CAWSVRWGLREKLFF. The CDR3 DNA is TGTGCCTGGAGTGTACGATGGGGGCTTCGGGAAAAACTGTTTTTT.

In this sample, this clonotype turned up many times. V gene TRBV12-3 or TRBV12-4 combines with J gene TRBJ2-1; TRBD1 matches at 8 bases. Trimming took 3 bases from V and 6 from J; bases not matched to a gene: 4. The CDR3 totals 14 residues. The CDR3 nucleotides read TGTGCCAGCAGTTTGGGGACAGGCTTCAATGAGCAGTTCTTC. Its translation: CASSLGTGFNEQFF.

This clonotype was seen many times. This chain links TRBV12-3 or TRBV12-4 with TRBJ2-4; possible D gene TRBD1, 5 bases. The V end was cut by 5 bases, the J end by 5 bases, with 10 bases between. This CDR3 has 13 residues. The CDR3 DNA follows: TGTGCCAGCAGTCCCTCGACAGAAAACATTCAGTACTTC. It codes for CASSPSTENIQYF.

This clonotype was counted many times. The rearrangement links TRBV5-1 to TRBJ2-7; 7 bases are shared with TRBD1. The V gene's germline CDR1 is SGHRS and CDR2 YFSETQ. The trim removed 4 bases at V and 4 bases at J, leaving 11 bases unmatched. This CDR3 has 15 amino acids. Here the CDR3 reads CASSPNTDRRYEQYF. Written as DNA, the CDR3 is TGCGCCAGCAGCCCGAACACGGACAGGAGATACGAGCAGTACTTC.

This clonotype was observed at least ten times. This chain connects TRBV9 to TRBJ1-2; D remains ambiguous. The V gene's germline CDR1 is SGDLS and CDR2 YYNGEE. V dropped 3 bases and J dropped 4 bases, with 16 bases sitting between them. The CDR3 runs to 15 residues. As DNA, the CDR3 is TGTGCCAGCAGCGCCGACGCACAAGGAATCTATGGCTACACCTTC. It codes for CASSADAQGIYGYTF.